This T cell receptor (beta chain) comes out of a study of identical twins. Points on this clonotype: A read error may explain this, as a much larger clone is one base away.

This CDR3 is built from 13 residues. In germline, CDR1 is MNHEY, CDR2 SVGEGT. TCRdb re-analysed the 5' RACE reads in MiXCR, keeping a single row per CDR3 protein. The sample has a few hundred thousand distinct CDR3 sequences; 18% are singletons. This chain links TRBV6-2 or TRBV6-3 with TRBJ2-7; D possibly matches TRBD1 or TRBD2 (5 bases each). The origin of this receptor is a man over 45 in good health. What was sequenced was naive T cells sorted from blood. The CDR3 DNA sequence: TGTGCCAGCAGGAGGGGCGCCACCTACGTGCAGTACTTC. Translation: CASRRGATYVQYF.